These 9 T cell receptor beta chains were sequenced from one sample in a study of blood T cell repertoires in COVID-19. Profiling relied on immunoSEQ multiplex PCR, and the TCRdb table lists in-frame clones only, not all of them. Found here are 150,000 to 200,000 clones, roughly 80% of them singletons; the top ten hold approximately 19%. The specimen was peripheral blood. The source of these receptors is a woman older than 75 with acute or convalescent COVID-19.

CDR3 bases: TGTGCCAGCACGGAGGTCCCCTACAATGAGCAGTTCTTC. This translates into CASTEVPYNEQFF. The chain is built from TRBV12-3 or TRBV12-4 and TRBJ2-1, with D perhaps matching TRBD2 (5 bases). The CDR3 sequence is 13 residues long. The ends were cut back, 7 bases at V and 2 bases at J, with 9 bases in the middle.

The chain recombines TRBV18 with TRBJ2-7; D not certain. The CDR3 spans 11 residues. Germline assignment: CDR1 KGHSH and CDR2 LQKENI. With 2 bases removed from V and 5 bases from J, the gap between germline ends came to 4 bases. The CDR3 spells CASSPGHEQYF. In DNA form, the CDR3 reads TGTGCCAGCTCACCAGGCCACGAGCAGTACTTC.

The rearrangement links TRBV5-1 to TRBJ2-5, with D perhaps matching TRBD2 (6 bases). Germline V CDR1 and CDR2: SGHRS, YFSETQ. This CDR3 contains 15 residues. V shed 4 bases and J shed 0 bases, with 13 bases lying between them. The CDR3 region is CASSRTTPYQETQYF. The CDR3 nucleotides read TGCGCCAGCAGCCGGACTACCCCGTACCAAGAGACCCAGTACTTC. The complete variable domain, with remaining parts taken from reference TRBV5-1 and TRBJ2-5, reads KAGVTQTPRYLIKTRGQQVTLSCSPISGHRSVSWYQQTPGQGLQFLFEYFSETQRNKGNFPGRFSGRQFSNSRSEMNVSTLELGDSALYLCASSRTTPYQETQYFGPGTRLLVL.

This rearrangement joins TRBV5-1 to TRBJ2-5; possible D gene TRBD1, 7 bases. Germline V gene sequence: CDR1 SGHRS, CDR2 YFSETQ. V was clipped by 0 bases and J by 5 bases, with 17 bases between them. The CDR3 consists of 16 residues. In DNA, the CDR3 is TGCGCCAGCAGCTTGGGGACACCTTCAGGGGGGGAGACCCAGTACTTC. It specifies CASSLGTPSGGETQYF.

The chain employs TRBV2 and TRBJ1-6; TRBD1 agrees at 7 bases. The CDR3 is made up of 14 amino acids. The ends lost 5 bases at V and 9 bases at J; junction bases unmatched: 7. CDR1 is SNHLY, CDR2 FYNNEI, per germline. CDR3 in DNA: TGTGCCAGCAGTCTAGGGGGCGCGGGTTCACCCCTCCACTTT. It yields the protein CASSLGGAGSPLHF.

The rearrangement uses TRBV5-4 and TRBJ1-5, with TRBD1 matching 7 bases. CDR1 is SGHNT, CDR2 YYREEE, per germline (reference sequence). This CDR3 is 14 amino acids long. J lost 3 bases, V lost 3 bases, and 3 bases had no gene match. The CDR3 DNA reads as TGTGCCAGCAGCTCAGGACAGGACAATCAGCCCCAGCATTTT. As protein: CASSSGQDNQPQHF.

The rearrangement joins TRBV9 to TRBJ1-6; D not resolved. The CDR3 runs to 12 residues. Trimming left V 2 bases short and J 15 bases short, with 12 bases between. Germline CDR1 SGDLS, CDR2 YYNGEE. In DNA, the CDR3 is TGTGCCAGCAGCGTTATAGGAGGGCACCTCCACTTT. Translation gives CASSVIGGHLHF.

CDR3 sequence reads: CASSAGQGPEAFF. DNA of the CDR3: TGTGCCAGCAGTGCGGGACAGGGGCCTGAAGCTTTCTTT. This chain links TRBV28 with TRBJ1-1; 10 bases map to TRBD1. V shed 5 bases, J shed 6 bases, and the junction held 3 bases outside the gene matches. The germline V gene encodes CDR1 MDHEN and CDR2 SYDVKM. The CDR3 length is 13 residues.

V and J are TRBV19 and TRBJ1-2, with a possible D match to TRBD1 (5 bases). V was trimmed by 0 bases and J by 4 bases, leaving 18 bases between them. This CDR3 is 17 amino acids long. Per the germline V gene, CDR1 is LNHDA and CDR2 is SQIVND (reference sequence). The CDR3 sequence is CASSIDPNDRNLYGYTF. The DNA of the CDR3 is TGTGCCAGTAGTATAGACCCCAACGACAGAAACCTCTATGGCTACACCTTC.